A selection of T cell receptor beta chains follows, all from one sample in a study of OX40 agonist ivuxolimab in advanced cancers. The protocol was immunoSEQ multiplex PCR, while the TCRdb copy is restricted to in-frame clones and leaves out a portion. The table lists over 40,000 clones, around 88% of them singletons. This specimen was CD4+ or CD8+ T cells sorted from blood, taken in a trial of the OX40 agonist ivuxolimab. The source is an adult with an advanced solid tumor such as melanoma, head and neck, liver or kidney cancer. CDR3s include the opening cysteine and the closing phenylalanine or tryptophan. The order of the fields is clone size, V gene, D gene, J gene, CDR3 protein, CDR3 DNA. A D gene is named only where the DNA matches it firmly. Only some rows state a clone size, as once, few, many or a class for expanded clones.

.	TRBV7-9	TRBD2	TRBJ2-3	CASSSGLAGPEGTQYF	TGTGCCAGCAGCTCAGGACTAGCGGGTCCCGAAGGCACGCAGTATTTT
.	TRBV27	.	TRBJ2-7	CASGYRPFYEQYF	TGTGCCAGCGGGTATCGCCCGTTCTACGAGCAGTACTTC
.	TRBV28	TRBD1	TRBJ2-1	CASSLQGARYNEQFF	TGTGCCAGCAGTCTACAGGGGGCGCGTTACAATGAGCAGTTCTTC
.	TRBV18	TRBD1	TRBJ2-1	CASSPDRGYNEQFF	TGTGCCAGCTCGCCCGACAGGGGTTACAATGAGCAGTTCTTC
.	TRBV4-1	.	TRBJ2-7	CASSQGVAQSYEQYF	TGCGCCAGCAGTCAAGGGGTAGCGCAATCCTACGAGCAGTACTTC
.	TRBV27	TRBD2	TRBJ2-3	CASSYLAGFTDTQYF	TGTGCCAGCAGTTACCTAGCGGGGTTCACAGATACGCAGTATTTT
.	TRBV9	.	TRBJ1-5	CASSPGNQPQHF	TGTGCCAGCAGCCCCGGGAATCAGCCCCAGCATTTT
.	TRBV27	TRBD2	TRBJ2-3	CASAPAGLAGADTQYF	TGTGCCAGCGCACCGGCCGGGCTAGCGGGAGCAGATACGCAGTATTTT
.	TRBV2	.	TRBJ2-7	CASGRGYEQYF	TGTGCCAGTGGCAGGGGATACGAGCAGTACTTC
.	TRBV20-1	.	TRBJ1-2	CSAPPGGYTF	TGCAGTGCCCCCCCGGGTGGCTACACCTTC
.	TRBV6-5	.	TRBJ2-7	CASSPGLSYEQYF	TGTGCCAGCAGCCCGGGACTTTCCTACGAGCAGTACTTC
.	TRBV9	.	TRBJ2-3	CASSVDGSLTDTQYF	TGTGCCAGCAGCGTAGACGGGAGTTTAACAGATACGCAGTATTTT
.	TRBV19	TRBD1	TRBJ1-1	CASRTGKFTEAFF	TGTGCCAGTAGGACAGGGAAATTCACTGAAGCTTTCTTT
once	TRBV28	.	TRBJ1-2	CASSGVGGSYGYTF	TGTGCCAGCAGCGGGGTGGGGGGCTCCTATGGCTACACCTTC